This T cell receptor (beta chain) came from a study of blood T cells in healthy people across ages. Germline CDR1 MGHRA, CDR2 YSYEKL. The V and J ends lost 1 base and 8 bases respectively, with 4 bases between them. This CDR3 region has 11 residues. Primed by a sample-barcoded 5' primer and a J-beta primer mix, a second PCR proceeded for 7 to 11 cycles. In TCRdb, the 5' RACE reads were re-called with MiXCR into one record per CDR3 protein. The sample yields approximately 670,000 distinct CDR3 sequences, approximately 40% seen once. Whole-study results and caveats: Strong correlation linked observed beta diversity and percent naive T cells.

Worth noting for this clonotype: Its antigen is not known.

The clonotype was recovered from an elderly man in good health. Input material: blood. This sequence joins TRBV4-1 and TRBJ2-3; D ambiguous. The CDR3 region has the DNA TGCGCCAGCAGCCAAGCTGGTACGCAGTATTTT. This codes for CASSQAGTQYF.